These 26 T cell receptor beta chains came from one sample sequenced in a study of lymphopenia after photon versus proton radiotherapy. TCRdb's copy holds only in-frame clones and misses some; the assay was immunoSEQ multiplex PCR. The data contain more than 25,000 clones, around 87% of them singletons. The material was peripheral blood, obtained from a patient treated with proton-based radiotherapy. These receptors came from a woman in her fifties or sixties with cholangiocarcinoma. Some clones in this sample may be carry-over from other donors' samples.

The genes are TRBV9 and TRBJ1-3; D is perhaps TRBD1 (6 bases). The V gene's germline CDR1 is SGDLS and CDR2 YYNGEE. The V gene lost 3 bases and the J gene lost 0 bases, with 13 bases spanning the gap. This CDR3 has 16 residues. The CDR3 spells CASSGGPPNSGNTIYF. CDR3 coding DNA: TGTGCCAGCAGCGGGGGGCCCCCAAACTCTGGAAACACCATATATTTT.

The chain recombines TRBV27 with TRBJ1-5; D is unresolved. The CDR3 is made up of 13 amino acids. The V and J ends lost 4 bases and 3 bases respectively, with 7 bases between them. CDR1 is MNHEY, CDR2 SMNVEV, per germline (reference sequence). Written as DNA, the CDR3 is TGTGCCAGCAGTTCAATTGTCAATCAGCCCCAGCATTTT. Protein product: CASSSIVNQPQHF.

For the CDR3, the DNA is TGTGCCAGCAGGGCCCAGAGCTCCTACAATGAGCAGTTCTTC. Its translation is CASRAQSSYNEQFF. The rearrangement links TRBV6-4 to TRBJ2-1; no firm D call. The CDR3 loop spans 14 amino acids. The germline V gene encodes CDR1 MRHNA and CDR2 SNTAGT. Trimming removed 6 bases at V and 0 bases at J, with 9 bases between.

This clone appeared a few times. The chain carries TRBV5-1 and TRBJ2-1, with a tentative D call TRBD2 (7 bases). V shed 5 bases and J shed 5 bases, with 17 bases lying between them. Germline values: CDR1 SGHRS, CDR2 YFSETQ. CDR3 length: 15 residues. The DNA for the CDR3 is TGCGCCAGCAGAAAGACACTCGGGGGGCACAATGAGCAGTTCTTC. Amino acids: CASRKTLGGHNEQFF. Full variable domain (rest looked up from reference TRBV5-1 and TRBJ2-1): KAGVTQTPRYLIKTRGQQVTLSCSPISGHRSVSWYQQTPGQGLQFLFEYFSETQRNKGNFPGRFSGRQFSNSRSEMNVSTLELGDSALYLCASRKTLGGHNEQFFGPGTRLTVL.

The chain uses TRBV9 and TRBJ2-3, with 8 bases that match TRBD1. This CDR3 has 16 amino acids. Per germline, CDR1 SGDLS and CDR2 YYNGEE. Trimming at V came to 4 bases and at J to 2 bases, leaving 9 bases not matched to a gene. Here the CDR3 reads CASSLWGDRPTDTQYF. In nucleotides, the CDR3 is TGTGCCAGCAGCTTGTGGGGGGACAGGCCCACAGATACGCAGTATTTT.

This rearrangement joins TRBV18 to TRBJ2-1, with TRBD2 matching 8 bases. V was clipped by 6 bases and J by 2 bases; unmatched bases: 6. CDR3 length equals 15 residues. Germline V gene sequence: CDR1 KGHSH, CDR2 LQKENI. The CDR3 here is CASSPIAGPYNEQFF. The DNA for the CDR3 is TGTGCCAGCTCGCCTATAGCGGGGCCCTACAATGAGCAGTTCTTC.

The chain couples TRBV5-4 to TRBJ2-3; no firm D call. Germline assignment: CDR1 SGHNT and CDR2 YYREEE (reference sequence). Trimming removed 7 bases at V and 4 bases at J, with 13 bases between. The CDR3 runs 13 residues. The CDR3 protein is CASSHGPPDTQYF. The CDR3, as DNA: TGTGCCAGCTCTCACGGCCCACCAGATACGCAGTATTTT.

As DNA, the CDR3 is TGTGCCAGCAGCCGGGGACAGGGGTCCCACGAGCAGTACTTC. It encodes CASSRGQGSHEQYF. This chain connects TRBV7-6 to TRBJ2-5, with 10 positions matching TRBD1. The DNA end favors TRBJ2-7, so the J call may be wrong. CDR3 size: 14 residues. Germline V lookup: CDR1 SGHVS, CDR2 FNYEAQ.

The chain couples TRBV14 to TRBJ2-3, with 10 bases fitting TRBD2. The CDR3 loop spans 19 amino acids. V dropped 0 bases and J dropped 1; count of bases not matched to a gene: 10. Germline CDR1 is SGHDN and CDR2 is FVKESK. In DNA, the CDR3 is TGTGCCAGCAGCCAAGATGGGCTAGCGGGGGCTATACGCACAGATACGCAGTATTTT. Translated, it gives CASSQDGLAGAIRTDTQYF.

This clone was observed once. The V gene is TRBV5-5, the J gene TRBJ1-1; no firm D call. From germline, CDR1 is SGHKS and CDR2 YYEKEE (reference sequence). V was pared by 1 base and J by 0 bases, with 7 bases between. The CDR3 has 14 residues. CDR3 residues: CASSLFTMNTEAFF. CDR3 nucleotides: TGTGCCAGCAGCTTGTTTACCATGAACACTGAAGCTTTCTTT.

The chain carries TRBV29-1 and TRBJ1-1; tentatively, D is TRBD1 (5 bases). The CDR3 covers 13 residues. The V gene lost 1 base and the J gene lost 3 bases, with 9 bases spanning the gap. Germline CDR1 SQVTM, CDR2 ANQGSEA. This CDR3 reads CSVEGAGDTEAFF. The CDR3, as DNA: TGCAGCGTTGAAGGGGCGGGGGACACTGAAGCTTTCTTT.

The genes are TRBV9 and TRBJ2-1, with D uncertain. The CDR3 sequence is 12 residues long. Germline-derived CDR1 and CDR2 are SGDLS and YYNGEE. With 4 bases removed from V and 3 bases from J, the gap between germline ends came to 5 bases. CDR3 loop: CASSFSYNEQFF. As DNA, the CDR3 is TGTGCCAGCAGCTTCAGCTACAATGAGCAGTTCTTC.

V is TRBV7-2 and J is TRBJ2-1; 9 bases map to TRBD2. Per the germline V gene, CDR1 is SGHTA and CDR2 is FQGNSA. With V trimmed by 7 bases and J by 6 bases, 10 bases remained unmatched. CDR3 length: 15 amino acids. For the CDR3, the DNA is TGTGCCAGCACCCCGGCGGGAGGGCAGGGCAATGAGCAGTTCTTC. It translates to CASTPAGGQGNEQFF.

In nucleotides, the CDR3 is TGTGCCAGGGACGGACACCTCTACGAGCAGTACTTC. Its translation is CARDGHLYEQYF. This sequence joins TRBV6-1 and TRBJ2-7; TRBD1 is a possible D gene (5 bases). Trimming removed 9 bases from V and 3 bases from J, with 12 bases in between. The CDR3 runs to 12 residues. Per germline, CDR1 MNHNS and CDR2 SASEGT.

This rearrangement joins TRBV2 to TRBJ2-2, with 11 bases that match TRBD2. The CDR3 contains 17 residues. The V gene end was trimmed by 5 bases and the J gene end by 4 bases; junction bases not matched to a gene: 9. Per germline, CDR1 SNHLY and CDR2 FYNNEI. CDR3 loop: CASSSRGTSGSTGELFF. The DNA for the CDR3 is TGTGCCAGCAGTTCGCGAGGGACTAGCGGATCCACCGGGGAGCTGTTTTTT.

V usage is TRBV10-2 and J usage is TRBJ2-2, with no clear D. This CDR3 spans 12 amino acids. Per the germline V gene, CDR1 is WSHSY and CDR2 is SAAADI. V was clipped by 0 bases and J by 10 bases, with 6 bases between them. The CDR3 is CASSESYMELFF. CDR3 sequence (DNA): TGCGCCAGCAGTGAGTCGTATATGGAGCTGTTTTTT.

The chain couples TRBV10-2 to TRBJ2-7; TRBD2 agrees at 7 bases. Germline assignment: CDR1 WSHSY and CDR2 SAAADI. Unmatched junction bases numbered 10, after V lost 8 bases and J lost 3 bases. The CDR3 extends over 14 amino acids. The CDR3 sequence is CASVGGRALYEQYF. The CDR3 nucleotides are TGCGCCAGCGTCGGTGGGAGGGCCCTCTACGAGCAGTACTTC.

This clone appeared a few times. V and J are TRBV11-2 and TRBJ2-7; possibly TRBD2 for D (6 bases). CDR3 length: 16 residues. V was shortened by 3 bases and J by 4 bases, with 19 bases between the two germline ends. The V gene's germline CDR1 is SGHAT and CDR2 FQNNGV. The chain's CDR3 is CASSLAGSQGTYEQYF. CDR3 sequence (DNA): TGTGCCAGCAGCTTGGCGGGGAGTCAGGGAACTTACGAGCAGTACTTC.

The chain employs TRBV6-5 and TRBJ2-7; D ambiguous. V was trimmed by 6 bases and J by 2 bases, leaving 17 bases between them. The CDR3 loop spans 15 amino acids. Germline assignment: CDR1 MNHEY and CDR2 SVGAGI. CDR3: CASRPGRFPAYEQYF. The CDR3 DNA sequence: TGTGCCAGCAGGCCCGGGCGGTTTCCCGCCTACGAGCAGTACTTC.

V is TRBV6-5 and J is TRBJ1-3, with D perhaps TRBD1 (6 bases). In germline, CDR1 is MNHEY, CDR2 SVGAGI. The CDR3 is made up of 14 amino acids. Trimming pared 5 bases from V and 1 base from J, leaving 9 bases between. CDR3 protein: CASSGGGSGNTIYF. The CDR3 DNA is TGTGCCAGCAGTGGAGGGGGGTCTGGAAACACCATATATTTT.

V and J are TRBV7-3 and TRBJ2-1; 10 bases match TRBD2. Germline CDR1 reads SGHTA; CDR2 reads FQGTGA. This CDR3 is built from 16 residues. After removal of 2 bases from V and 9 bases from J, the junction contained 10 bases not matched to a gene. CDR3 in amino acids: CASSLASGGPGSEQFF. In DNA, the CDR3 is TGTGCCAGCAGCTTAGCTAGCGGGGGCCCCGGGAGTGAGCAGTTCTTC.

A remark on this clone: Relative to the germline gene, one junction end is altered; a read error may explain this. The chain is built from TRBV14 and TRBJ1-4; D call uncertain. This CDR3 has 10 residues. Germline V CDR1 and CDR2: SGHDN, FVKESK. CDR3 in DNA: TGCAAACCACTGATGATCAAACTGTTTTTT. It specifies CKPLMIKLFF.

The V call is TRBV10-1, the J call TRBJ2-3; D is unresolved. The length of the CDR3 is 14 residues. CDR1 and CDR2 from the germline V gene are WNHNN and SYGVQD (reference sequence). The V and J ends lost 6 bases and 2 bases respectively, with 12 bases between them. CDR3 bases: TGCGCCAGCAGCCCTGGGGTCTACACAGATACGCAGTATTTT. Protein sequence: CASSPGVYTDTQYF.

The chain employs TRBV10-3 and TRBJ2-7; TRBD2 matches at 7 bases. J gave up 6 bases and V 9 bases, and 11 bases lay outside the gene matches. Germline V gene lookup returns CDR1 ENHRY and CDR2 SYGVKD. CDR3 length: 13 amino acids. CDR3: CAIGREEKGEQYF. The CDR3 bases are TGTGCCATAGGGAGGGAAGAGAAGGGCGAGCAGTACTTC.

The rearrangement links TRBV7-3 to TRBJ2-3; D gene uncertain. Trimming removed 5 bases at V and 2 bases at J, with 8 bases between. The CDR3 runs to 13 residues. Germline lookup yields CDR1 SGHTA and CDR2 FQGTGA. CDR3 nucleotide sequence: TGTGCCAGCAGCCGTTTACACACAGATACGCAGTATTTT. Protein sequence: CASSRLHTDTQYF. Using reference TRBV7-3 and TRBJ2-3 for the parts outside the CDR3, the full variable domain is GAGVSQTPSNKVTEKGKYVELRCDPISGHTALYWYRQSLGQGPEFLIYFQGTGAADDSGLPNDRFFAVRPEGSVSTLKIQRTERGDSAVYLCASSRLHTDTQYFGPGTRLTVL.

This chain uses TRBV7-8 with TRBJ1-1; a weak D match, TRBD1 (5 bases). V was cut by 5 bases and J by 4 bases, with 14 bases left in between. The CDR3 extends over 14 amino acids. CDR1 is SGHVS, CDR2 FQNEAQ, per germline. CDR3 loop: CASSPPRASTEAFF. The DNA for the CDR3 is TGTGCCAGCAGCCCCCCCAGGGCGAGCACTGAAGCTTTCTTT.